This TCR beta chain is from a study of T cells in Graves' hyperthyroidism and ophthalmopathy. There are many counts of this clonotype. The antigen is not known. The CDR3 runs to 15 residues. With 0 bases removed from V and 3 bases from J, the gap between germline ends came to 13 bases. CDR1 and CDR2 (germline): SGDLS, YYNGEE. Participants, patients aged 18 to 65, had newly diagnosed hyperthyroidism with a duration under 2 months. From RNA transcripts, TCR beta CDR3 regions were amplified. Initially, a first-round RT-PCR of the TCR CDR3 employed the HTBI primer set. TCRdb reprocessed the multiplex PCR reads via MiXCR and lists one record per CDR3 protein. The sample includes around 760,000 distinct CDR3 sequences, 30% to 40% of them seen just once. Study outcomes and limitations: Classification by a 13 V-J model distinguished ophthalmopathy from stable hyperthyroidism. Blood also carried most thyroid clonotypes expanded above 0.001.

The TCR was taken from a woman aged 40-49 years with Graves' hyperthyroidism. This chain uses TRBV9 with TRBJ2-7, with D perhaps matching TRBD1 (6 bases). The sequenced sample consisted of blood. The chain's CDR3 is CASSVDTGSSYEQYF. CDR3 DNA sequence: TGTGCCAGCAGCGTAGATACAGGGTCAAGCTACGAGCAGTACTTC.